The rows below give T cell receptor beta chains drawn from one sample of a study of shared clonotypes between healthy human individuals. Method: immunoSEQ multiplex PCR; TCRdb's copy keeps in-frame clones and lacks some. The profile shows some 2,500,000 clones, around 92% of them singletons. Source material: naive CD4+ T cells from PBMCs. The receptors stem from a man aged 18 to 29 in good health. Some clones in this sample may be carry-over from other donors' samples. The CDR3 runs from the conserved cysteine through the conserved F or W. The D gene is left open where the match is weak. Rows give clone size only sometimes, using once, few, many, or a class for an expanded clone.

j_gene | v_gene | d_gene | abundance | CDR3nt | CDR3aa
TRBJ2-3 | TRBV29-1 | TRBD2 | . | TGCAGCGTTGAAGTCGGGAGGGACGGGGATACGCAGTATTTT | CSVEVGRDGDTQYF
TRBJ1-2 | TRBV4-1 | . | . | TGCGCCAGCAGCCAGAGGGAACAGGGAATGGGCTACACCTTC | CASSQREQGMGYTF
TRBJ1-5 | TRBV2 | . | . | TGTGCCAGCGACCCGGGGCCCTATCAGCCCCAGCATTTT | CASDPGPYQPQHF
TRBJ1-1 | TRBV20-1 | . | . | TGCAGTGCTTCAGAGCACACTGAAGCTTTCTTT | CSASEHTEAFF
TRBJ2-7 | TRBV5-1 | TRBD1 | . | TGCGCCAGCAGCTTGGAGCCGGGACAGCCGTACGAGCAGTACTTC | CASSLEPGQPYEQYF
TRBJ2-5 | TRBV28 | . | . | TGTGCCAGCAGTTTACGGCGAGACCAAGAGACCCAGTACTTC | CASSLRRDQETQYF
TRBJ2-1 | TRBV11-2 | . | . | TGTGCCAGCAGCTCGGCTCTGAGCTCCTACAATGAGCAGTTCTTC | CASSSALSSYNEQFF
TRBJ1-4 | TRBV2 | TRBD1 | . | TGTGCCAGCAGTGAACAAGGGGGCGCGGAAGAAAAACTGTTTTTT | CASSEQGGAEEKLFF
TRBJ2-1 | TRBV4-3 | TRBD2 | . | TGCGCCAGCAGCCACACTAGCGGGATTGGCAATGAGCAGTTCTTC | CASSHTSGIGNEQFF
TRBJ2-5 | TRBV27 | TRBD2 | . | TGTGCCACCCTAGGAAGACGCGGGAGGGCGGGGGAGACCCAGTACTTC | CATLGRRGRAGETQYF
TRBJ2-7 | TRBV9 | . | . | TGTGCCAGCAGCGTAGGGGGGCTGGCTAGCTCCTACGAGCAGTACTTC | CASSVGGLASSYEQYF
TRBJ2-7 | TRBV11-1 | . | . | TGTGCCAGCAGCCGAGGAGGGGGACCGCCCTACGAGCAGTACTTC | CASSRGGGPPYEQYF
TRBJ1-1 | TRBV11-1 | . | . | TGTGCCAGCAGCCCGGACCCGGATACCACTGAAGCTTTCTTT | CASSPDPDTTEAFF
TRBJ1-4 | TRBV6-5 | . | . | TGTGCCAGCAGTTACTCGGGGACGGCAAATGAAAAACTGTTTTTT | CASSYSGTANEKLFF
TRBJ2-7 | TRBV7-8 | . | . | TGTGCCAGCAGCAGAGGCCTCCGGGATGGTGGGCAGTACTTC | CASSRGLRDGGQYF
TRBJ2-7 | TRBV25-1 | . | once | TGTGCCAGCAGTGATCTGACAGTAACCGAGCAGTACTTC | CASSDLTVTEQYF
TRBJ1-4 | TRBV2 | . | . | TGTGCCAGCAGTGCTAGCTCCGTGAGTGAAAAACTGTTTTTT | CASSASSVSEKLFF
TRBJ2-5 | TRBV5-4 | . | . | TGTGCCAGCAGCTTGGGAGGGGGGGAATTAGGGACCCAGTACTTC | CASSLGGGELGTQYF
TRBJ2-2 | TRBV27 | . | . | TGTGCCAGCAGTCCCCGGCCCCCCCGGGAGCTGTTTTTT | CASSPRPPRELFF
TRBJ2-5 | TRBV18 | . | . | TGTGCCAGCTCAAACGCCGGGGAGACCCAGTACTTC | CASSNAGETQYF
TRBJ2-2 | TRBV4-2 | . | . | TGTGCCAGCAGCCAAGACCCCCCCAGGGGTTACTCGGGGAGGGACACCGGGGAGCTGTTTTTT | CASSQDPPRGYSGRDTGELFF
TRBJ1-2 | TRBV28 | . | once | TGTGCCACCCTAGCCCAGGCCCGACACTATGGCTACACCTTC | CATLAQARHYGYTF
TRBJ2-3 | TRBV6-1 | . | . | TGTGCCTGTCTCCTTAGCGCGGTCGGCACAGATACGCAGTATTTT | CACLLSAVGTDTQYF
TRBJ2-6 | TRBV5-6 | . | . | TGTGCCAGCAGCATACGGGGAACTGGGGCCAACGTCCTGACTTTC | CASSIRGTGANVLTF
TRBJ2-3 | TRBV9 | . | . | TGTGCCAGCAGCGTCACCGGAGTTACGCAGTATTTT | CASSVTGVTQYF
TRBJ1-1 | TRBV6-5 | . | . | TGTGCCAGCGTTGAGGGCACTGAAGCTTTCTTT | CASVEGTEAFF
TRBJ2-3 | TRBV5-1 | TRBD2 | . | TGCGCCAGCAGCTTGGCCGTTAGCGGGAGAGATACGCAGTATTTT | CASSLAVSGRDTQYF
TRBJ2-7 | TRBV9 | TRBD2 | . | TGTGCCAGCAGCGTAGGCGGGGGTAGCGGGGATTACGAGCAGTACTTC | CASSVGGGSGDYEQYF